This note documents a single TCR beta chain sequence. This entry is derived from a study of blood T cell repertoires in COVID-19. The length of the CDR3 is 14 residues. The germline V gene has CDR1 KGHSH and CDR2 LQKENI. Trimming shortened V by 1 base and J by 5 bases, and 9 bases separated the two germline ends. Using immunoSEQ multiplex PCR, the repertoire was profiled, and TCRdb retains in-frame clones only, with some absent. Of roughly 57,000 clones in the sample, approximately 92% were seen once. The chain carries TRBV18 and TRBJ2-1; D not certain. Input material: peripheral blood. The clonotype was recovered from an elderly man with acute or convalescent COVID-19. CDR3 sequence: CASSPLHTNNEQFF. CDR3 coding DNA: TGTGCCAGCTCACCACTCCACACAAACAATGAGCAGTTCTTC.